This entry describes one T cell receptor (beta chain). Its antigen is unknown. Base qualities are not recorded, but no much larger clone differs from it by a single base. For TCR beta sequencing, genomic DNA was taken from unsorted PBMCs, and those PBMCs had been isolated from peripheral blood. The data are from a study (dated by TCRdb to 2022 to 2024). Points the paper makes about the study in general: According to the authors, more investigation is needed, including longitudinal sampling and evaluation of a control group.

Survey-level sequencing on the immunoSEQ platform was used to profile the TCR beta chain repertoires. As for the original processing: Repertoire diversity was quantified by the inverse Simpson index, and CDR3 amino acid length spectratypes and V-J pairing frequencies were compared. Clonotypes specific to SARS-CoV-2, CMV, influenza A and EBV were annotated by matching TCR beta CDR3 sequences against VDJdb. This immuneACCESS table, as held by TCRdb, lists in-frame sequences with V and J called but not all clones. Of the missing ones, under half trace to an unresolved V gene in checked studies; the others have no known cause. V, J and clone size are those of that table, while D and trimming were read from the DNA. The sample includes under 55,000 clones, with over 85% observed a single time. Jointly, the top ten make up roughly 10% of the sample. From the cysteine up to the phenylalanine, the CDR3 has a length of 14 residues. Only the CDR3 part of the read is kept: 42 bases, read in frame from the first base. At the junction V is shortened by 2 bases and J by 5 bases, with 12 bases in between. According to the germline V gene, CDR1 reads SGHAT and CDR2 reads FQNNGV.

The chain is made from TRBV11-2 and TRBJ2-5, and possibly TRBD1, on 6 matching bases. This sequence was found in a middle-aged man with rheumatoid arthritis. The specimen was PBMCs. CDR3 loop: CASSLSDSGETQYF. The nucleotide sequence is TGTGCCAGCAGCTTATCGGACAGCGGTGAGACCCAGTACTTC.